The table lists the clone carrying this T cell receptor (beta chain) with many counts. As for time point: newly diagnosed GD, antithyroid drugs for less than 3 months. With RNA extracted from PBMCs as input, the TCR library was made. The data were taken from a study of regulatory T cells in long-lasting Graves disease. J was trimmed by 4 bases and V by 6 bases; bases with no gene match: 6. CDR1 and CDR2 from the germline V gene are SEHNR and FQNEAQ (reference sequence). This CDR3 spans 14 amino acids. For TCR beta, libraries came from iRepertoire HTBI primers and Arm-PCR of CDR3 regions. Original processing methods: Analysis of the samples identified 50 to 70 TRBV and over 13 TRBJ segments. One entry per CDR3 protein results from TCRdb running MiXCR on the multiplex PCR reads. None of the V and J calls come from the authors' own analysis; TCRdb made them. The sample lists hundreds of thousands of distinct CDR3 sequences, around a sixth seen once, with about 20% in the top ten.

Here the sequenced sample was peripheral blood mononuclear cells (PBMCs), taken at new diagnosis, from a patient treated with antithyroid drugs. The TCR originated in a female donor with Graves disease. The chain joins TRBV7-9 to TRBJ2-4, with 7 bases fitting TRBD1. CDR3 bases: TGTGCCAGCAGTCCAGACAGGGTTAAAAACATTCAGTACTTC. It yields the protein CASSPDRVKNIQYF. Supplemented by reference TRBV7-9 and TRBJ2-4, the full variable domain reads DTGVSQNPRHKITKRGQNVTFRCDPISEHNRLYWYRQTLGQGPEFLTYFQNEAQLEKSRLLSDRFSAERPKGSFSTLEIQRTEQGDSAMYLCASSPDRVKNIQYFGAGTRLSVL.